What follows are 28 T cell receptor beta chains derived from one specimen sequenced in a study of T cells in Graves' hyperthyroidism and ophthalmopathy. TCR beta CDR3 region amplification was performed from RNA transcripts. First-round RT-PCR with HTBI primers amplified the TCR CDR3 region. Using its own MiXCR run on the multiplex PCR reads, TCRdb lists one record per CDR3 protein. The sample records 600,000 to 750,000 distinct CDR3 sequences, roughly a sixth being singletons. Sequencing used blood. Receptors originate from a man aged 50 to 59 with Graves' hyperthyroidism.

This sequence joins TRBV4-1 and TRBJ2-3; D could derive from TRBD1 or TRBD2 (5 bases each). Germline CDR1 reads MGHRA; CDR2 reads YSYEKL. This CDR3 is built from 16 residues. Trimming cost V 1 base and J 3 bases, with 14 bases left between them. The CDR3 loop reads CASSQGGHEGTDTQYF. CDR3 coding DNA: TGCGCCAGCAGCCAAGGGGGTCATGAGGGGACAGATACGCAGTATTTT.

This clonotype has only a few counts. The J gene is TRBJ2-5, the V gene TRBV20-1; TRBD2 matches at 10 bases. The germline V gene has CDR1 DFQATT and CDR2 SNEGSKA (reference sequence). The ends lost 0 bases at V and 4 bases at J; junction bases unmatched: 11. The CDR3 length is 17 residues. The CDR3 protein is CSARDLRRSGRAETQYF. The CDR3, as DNA: TGCAGTGCTAGAGATCTCCGGCGAAGCGGGAGGGCAGAGACCCAGTACTTC.

This clonotype was detected only a few times. The CDR3 DNA sequence: TGTGCCAGCAGCTTAGGCGGGGTAATTAGCGGAGCCAAAAACATTCAGTACTTC. This translates into CASSLGGVISGAKNIQYF. This sequence joins TRBV7-2 and TRBJ2-4; tentative D call: TRBD2 (6 bases). Germline V gives CDR1 SGHTA, CDR2 FQGNSA. V was trimmed by 1 base and J by 0 bases, leaving 16 bases between them. The CDR3 has 18 residues.

This clonotype came up many times. This CDR3 reads CASSQAGTGINEKLFF. The CDR3 coding sequence is TGCGCCAGCAGCCAAGCTGGGACAGGGATTAATGAAAAACTGTTTTTT. The rearrangement links TRBV4-3 to TRBJ1-4, with 9 bases fitting TRBD1. J gave up 4 bases and V 1 base, and 4 bases lay outside the gene matches. This CDR3 region has 16 residues. CDR1 is LGHNA and CDR2 is YSLEER in the germline V gene.

Only a few counts were recorded for this clonotype. The gene calls are TRBV7-2 and TRBJ1-2; no clear D. The V end was cut by 1 base, the J end by 4 bases, with 16 bases between. The CDR3 extends over 16 amino acids. Germline V gives CDR1 SGHTA, CDR2 FQGNSA. CDR3 in amino acids: CASSLEVMGNGYGYTF. The CDR3 nucleotides are TGTGCCAGCAGCTTAGAGGTTATGGGGAACGGCTATGGCTACACCTTC.

This clonotype was recorded many times. The J gene is TRBJ2-7, the V gene TRBV3-1; 7 positions agree with TRBD1. The CDR3 is made up of 14 amino acids. From germline, CDR1 is LGHDT and CDR2 YNNKEL (reference sequence). Losses at the gene ends were 7 bases for V and 0 bases for J; bases not matched to a gene: 6. As DNA, the CDR3 is TGTGCCAGCACCAAGACAGGGAACTCCTACGAGCAGTACTTC. Encoded protein: CASTKTGNSYEQYF.

A note on this clonotype: Relative to the germline gene, one junction end is altered; a read error may explain this. The rearrangement uses TRBV10-2 and TRBJ1-5; D gene uncertain. The CDR3 is 14 residues long. Germline values: CDR1 WSHSY, CDR2 SAAADI. CDR3 protein: CASTRDYSNQPQDF. Written as DNA, the CDR3 is TGCGCCAGCACCAGAGATTATAGCAATCAGCCCCAGGATTTT.

This clonotype occurred many times. The chain couples TRBV11-1 to TRBJ2-7; TRBD1 matches 8 bases. This CDR3 contains 14 residues. V shed 5 bases, J shed 6 bases, and the junction held 9 bases outside the gene matches. Germline lookup yields CDR1 SGHAT and CDR2 FQDESV (reference sequence). The CDR3 protein is CASSPTQGAAEQYF. CDR3 DNA: TGTGCCAGCAGCCCAACTCAGGGGGCGGCCGAGCAGTACTTC.

The chain carries TRBV14 and TRBJ2-7; no definite D call. The CDR3 has 13 amino acids. The V end was cut by 0 bases, the J end by 3 bases, with 6 bases between. Germline V gene data show CDR1 as SGHDN and CDR2 as FVKESK. CDR3 nucleotide sequence: TGTGCCAGCAGCCAAGATGACCACTACGAGCAGTACTTC. Translated, it gives CASSQDDHYEQYF. Full variable domain (rest looked up from reference TRBV14 and TRBJ2-7): EAGVTQFPSHSVIEKGQTVTLRCDPISGHDNLYWYRRVMGKEIKFLLHFVKESKQDESGMPNNRFLAERTGGTYSTLKVQPAELEDSGVYFCASSQDDHYEQYFGPGTRLTVT.

This clonotype was recorded many times. V usage is TRBV13 and J usage is TRBJ2-7, with D perhaps matching TRBD1 (6 bases). V was pared by 0 bases and J by 4 bases, with 13 bases between. The CDR3 covers 15 residues. Germline values: CDR1 PRHDT, CDR2 FYEKMQ (reference sequence). DNA of the CDR3: TGTGCCAGCAGCTTAGGTGAGGGGGAATCGTACGAGCAGTACTTC. This codes for CASSLGEGESYEQYF.

Many counts were recorded for this clonotype. This rearrangement joins TRBV11-2 to TRBJ1-6, with D unresolved. The CDR3 has 12 residues. Trimming took off 3 bases at V and 10 bases at J, with 7 bases between the two ends. Germline V lookup: CDR1 SGHAT, CDR2 FQNNGV. The CDR3 bases are TGTGCCAGCAGCTTCGGAAACTCACCCCTCCACTTT. This translates into CASSFGNSPLHF.

This clonotype was seen repeatedly, ten times or more. The genes are TRBV20-1 and TRBJ2-3, with D perhaps matching TRBD2 (5 bases). V lost 6 bases and J 4 bases, leaving 20 bases between the germline ends. This CDR3 contains 15 residues. Germline CDR1 DFQATT, CDR2 SNEGSKA (reference sequence). The CDR3 coding sequence is TGCAGTGCAGGTCAGCGGAAGATTGGTGCAGATACGCAGTATTTT. Translating gives CSAGQRKIGADTQYF.

This clonotype has a handful of counts. V usage is TRBV24-1 and J usage is TRBJ2-1; 7 bases fit TRBD1. Losses at the gene ends were 7 bases for V and 8 bases for J; bases not matched to a gene: 7. Germline CDR1 is KGHDR and CDR2 is SFDVKD. CDR3 length: 13 residues. The CDR3 nucleotides are TGTGCCACCAGGGGACAGAATTGGGATGAGCAGTTCTTC. The encoded protein is CATRGQNWDEQFF.

The J gene is TRBJ1-1, the V gene TRBV28; the D is unclear. Germline assignment: CDR1 MDHEN and CDR2 SYDVKM. This CDR3 is built from 14 residues. Trimming left V 3 bases short and J 1 base short, with 9 bases between. CDR3 coding DNA: TGTGCCAGCAGTTTTTGGGTGACGAACACTGAAGCTTTCTTT. It is translated as CASSFWVTNTEAFF.

The chain combines TRBV28 with TRBJ2-1; 7 bases are shared with TRBD2. V was clipped by 8 bases and J by 1 base; unmatched bases: 11. There are 16 residues in the CDR3. CDR1 and CDR2 (germline): MDHEN, SYDVKM. CDR3 coding DNA: TGTGCCAGCCTCCCTAGCGGAATCAGGTCCTACAATGAGCAGTTCTTC. As protein: CASLPSGIRSYNEQFF.

This clonotype was detected only a few times. This rearrangement joins TRBV7-9 to TRBJ1-1; D remains unclear. Trimming removed 2 bases from V and 11 bases from J, with 18 bases in between. The CDR3 loop spans 14 amino acids. The germline CDR1 and CDR2 sequences are SEHNR and FQNEAQ (reference sequence). CDR3 in DNA: TGTGCCAGCAGCTTACACGAGCCGAGATTTATGGCTTTCTTT. Protein sequence: CASSLHEPRFMAFF.

The chain joins TRBV4-1 to TRBJ1-4, with D unresolved. Trimming pared 6 bases from V and 4 bases from J, leaving 18 bases between. This CDR3 is built from 16 residues. Germline V gene data show CDR1 as MGHRA and CDR2 as YSYEKL. The CDR3 nucleotides read TGCGCCAGCAGACGAACACCTACAGAAGATAATGAAAAACTGTTTTTT. It yields the protein CASRRTPTEDNEKLFF.

This clonotype was found many times. V and J are TRBV12-3 or TRBV12-4 and TRBJ1-5; D is undetermined. Trimming pared 6 bases from V and 8 bases from J, leaving 14 bases between. The CDR3 contains 13 residues. CDR3 amino acids: CASSPQLSEPQHF. The CDR3 coding sequence is TGTGCCAGCAGCCCCCAATTGAGTGAGCCCCAGCATTTT.

In the case of this clonotype: This may be a read error: a much more frequent sequence differs by one nucleotide. This chain uses TRBV7-8 with TRBJ2-7, with TRBD1 as a possible D gene (5 bases). The germline gives CDR1 SGHVS, CDR2 FQNEAQ. This CDR3 has 16 amino acids. This CDR3 reads CASSPLIRQGTYKQYF. As DNA, the CDR3 is TGTGCCAGCAGCCCTCTAATAAGGCAGGGCACCTACAAGCAGTACTTC.

Notes on this clonotype: This sequence may be a read error, since a much larger clone differs from it by one base. The chain couples TRBV7-2 to TRBJ2-1, with D uncertain. V lost 5 bases, J lost 7 bases, and 6 bases lay in between. Germline V CDR1 and CDR2: SGHTA, FQGNSA. The CDR3 loop spans 11 amino acids. This CDR3 is CTSSPRNEQFF. DNA of the CDR3: TGTACCAGCAGCCCTCGGAATGAGCAGTTCTTC.

The chain joins TRBV29-1 to TRBJ1-2; TRBD1 agrees at 8 bases. With V trimmed by 7 bases and J by 6 bases, 7 bases remained unmatched. The germline CDR1 and CDR2 sequences are SQVTM and ANQGSEA. CDR3 length equals 12 residues. The CDR3 sequence: CSAQGARNGYTF. The CDR3 DNA is TGCAGCGCTCAGGGGGCGAGGAATGGCTACACCTTC.

This clonotype was picked up many times. This rearrangement joins TRBV2 to TRBJ2-2, with TRBD1 identical over 8 bases. J gave up 0 bases and V 7 bases, and 4 bases lay outside the gene matches. Per the germline V gene, CDR1 is SNHLY and CDR2 is FYNNEI. The CDR3 contains 15 residues. CDR3 protein: CASNWDRSNTGELFF. The DNA for the CDR3 is TGTGCCAGCAATTGGGACAGGTCGAACACCGGGGAGCTGTTTTTT.

This clonotype appeared many times. This rearrangement joins TRBV2 to TRBJ2-1, with a possible D match to TRBD1 (5 bases). The V gene lost 5 bases and the J gene lost 2 bases, with 10 bases spanning the gap. CDR3 length: 14 residues. Germline V gene data show CDR1 as SNHLY and CDR2 as FYNNEI. This chain's CDR3 is CASSWTMAYNEQFF. In DNA form, the CDR3 reads TGTGCCAGCAGTTGGACAATGGCCTACAATGAGCAGTTCTTC.

Only a few counts were recorded for this clonotype. The chain carries TRBV11-2 and TRBJ2-1; no clear D gene. This CDR3 is 13 amino acids long. V shed 5 bases and J shed 5 bases, with 10 bases lying between them. Germline CDR1 and CDR2: SGHAT and FQNNGV. CDR3 sequence (DNA): TGTGCCAGCAGCCCCGGTCGAAACAATGAGCAGTTCTTC. Its translation: CASSPGRNNEQFF.

This clonotype appeared many times. CDR3 sequence: CASSYFVPGGFNEKLFF. CDR3 in DNA: TGTGCCAGCAGTTACTTCGTCCCAGGGGGCTTTAATGAAAAACTGTTTTTT. The J gene is TRBJ1-4, the V gene TRBV6-5; TRBD1 matches at 8 bases. This CDR3 contains 17 residues. CDR1 is MNHEY, CDR2 SVGAGI, per germline. Germline trimming cut 1 base from V and 4 bases from J; bases unmatched to any gene: 8.

The chain recombines TRBV11-2 with TRBJ2-1; 10 bases align to TRBD2. In germline, CDR1 is SGHAT, CDR2 FQNNGV. The CDR3 extends over 18 amino acids. Unmatched junction bases numbered 12, after V lost 0 bases and J lost 7 bases. Here the CDR3 reads CASSLENGLAGAGNEQFF. The CDR3 DNA is TGTGCCAGCAGCTTAGAGAATGGGCTAGCGGGAGCGGGGAATGAGCAGTTCTTC. The complete variable domain, with remaining parts taken from reference TRBV11-2 and TRBJ2-1, reads EAGVAQSPRYKIIEKRQSVAFWCNPISGHATLYWYQQILGQGPKLLIQFQNNGVVDDSQLPKDRFSAERLKGVDSTLKIQPAKLEDSAVYLCASSLENGLAGAGNEQFFGPGTRLTVL.

In this sample, this clonotype turned up many times. This rearrangement joins TRBV30 to TRBJ2-5; 7 bases are shared with TRBD2. V was pared by 5 bases and J by 4 bases, with 4 bases of the junction left unmatched. In germline, CDR1 is GTSNPN, CDR2 SVGIG (reference sequence). There are 12 residues in the CDR3. The CDR3 protein is CAWAAGRETQYF. CDR3 sequence (DNA): TGTGCCTGGGCAGCGGGAAGAGAGACCCAGTACTTC.

This clonotype occurred many times. The chain joins TRBV10-3 to TRBJ1-6, with TRBD1 as a possible D gene (6 bases). The CDR3 consists of 14 residues. Germline CDR1 and CDR2: ENHRY and SYGVKD. The germline V and J ends were trimmed by 4 bases and 6 bases, with 10 bases remaining between them. In DNA, the CDR3 is TGTGCCATCAGTGCACAGGGTGGTAATTCACCCCTCCACTTT. Its protein product is CAISAQGGNSPLHF.